This is a list of T cell receptor beta chains from one sample in a study of radiation and T cells in renal cell carcinoma. The method was immunoSEQ multiplex PCR; TCRdb's version includes in-frame clones alone and lacks a portion of them. The sample lists 120,000 or so clones, around 85% occurring once. This specimen consisted of blood, obtained from a patient whose treatment included radiotherapy and nephrectomy. The source of these receptors is a man aged 45-60 years with renal cell carcinoma. CDR3s include the opening cysteine and the closing phenylalanine or tryptophan.

j_gene: TRBJ1-5
v_gene: TRBV21-1
CDR3aa: CASSACRTGDICRPQHF

j_gene: TRBJ1-5
v_gene: TRBV28
CDR3aa: CATAKQVYSNQPQHF

j_gene: TRBJ1-1
v_gene: TRBV30
CDR3aa: CAWIPGTGMNTEAFF

j_gene: TRBJ2-2
v_gene: TRBV4-1
CDR3aa: CASSRLLAGGPGGELFF

j_gene: TRBJ2-5
v_gene: TRBV7-2
CDR3aa: CASSLVSGEETQYF

j_gene: TRBJ1-2
v_gene: TRBV2
CDR3aa: CASSVDRYGYTF

j_gene: TRBJ2-7
v_gene: TRBV18
CDR3aa: CASSPLVGGAYEQYF

j_gene: TRBJ2-3
v_gene: TRBV18
CDR3aa: CASSPSWRGTDTQYF

j_gene: TRBJ2-5
v_gene: TRBV10-3
CDR3aa: CAISRGQAHQETQYF

j_gene: TRBJ2-7
v_gene: TRBV5-1
CDR3aa: CASRLSGQGYEQYF

j_gene: TRBJ2-7
v_gene: TRBV27
CDR3aa: CASSPTVGGEQYF

j_gene: TRBJ2-2
v_gene: TRBV5-1
CDR3aa: CASSLEAGGLTGELFF

j_gene: TRBJ1-4
v_gene: TRBV9
CDR3aa: CASSVDFGVGEKLFF

j_gene: TRBJ2-1
v_gene: TRBV9
CDR3aa: CASSGTSGRALREQFF

j_gene: TRBJ1-2
v_gene: TRBV5-1
CDR3aa: CASSLNAGENYGYTF

j_gene: TRBJ1-2
v_gene: TRBV15
CDR3aa: CATSSFPHNYGYTF

j_gene: TRBJ1-5
v_gene: TRBV18
CDR3aa: CASSPRTNQPQHF

j_gene: TRBJ2-5
v_gene: TRBV5-5
CDR3aa: CASSFSASPTRETQYF

j_gene: TRBJ2-5
v_gene: TRBV2
CDR3aa: CASPFNHLDLGQPQETQYF

j_gene: TRBJ2-7
v_gene: TRBV4-2
CDR3aa: CASSRLGQDNEQYF

j_gene: TRBJ2-5
v_gene: TRBV5-1
CDR3aa: CASSLIGGVRSETQYF

j_gene: TRBJ1-2
v_gene: TRBV19
CDR3aa: CASSKTASGGIAYGYTF

j_gene: TRBJ2-7
v_gene: TRBV4-2
CDR3aa: CASSWTSGENEQYF

j_gene: TRBJ1-2
v_gene: TRBV5-1
CDR3aa: CASSLESRYGYTF

j_gene: TRBJ1-2
v_gene: TRBV10-3
CDR3aa: CAISDRGYGYTF

j_gene: TRBJ1-5
v_gene: TRBV4-3
CDR3aa: CASSQDLGAGQPQHF

j_gene: TRBJ1-1
v_gene: TRBV2
CDR3aa: CASSTGVDTEAFF

j_gene: TRBJ2-3
v_gene: TRBV5-1
CDR3aa: CASSWGSGGTDTQYF

j_gene: TRBJ2-2
v_gene: TRBV29-1
CDR3aa: CSAVGSANTGELFF

j_gene: TRBJ2-1
v_gene: TRBV25-1
CDR3aa: CASSDGYFSYNEQFF

j_gene: TRBJ2-2
v_gene: TRBV6-1
CDR3aa: CASSALGREGSGELFF

j_gene: TRBJ1-6
v_gene: TRBV25-1
CDR3aa: CASSQGFDSPLHF

j_gene: TRBJ2-1
v_gene: TRBV4-3
CDR3aa: CASSQERGGYNEQFF

j_gene: TRBJ2-3
v_gene: TRBV28
CDR3aa: CASSLTGYAQYF

j_gene: TRBJ1-5
v_gene: TRBV19
CDR3aa: CASSRPGGELGNQPQHF

j_gene: TRBJ2-6
v_gene: TRBV5-4
CDR3aa: CASRVKTGAGANVLTF

j_gene: TRBJ2-1
v_gene: TRBV15
CDR3aa: CATSRSRGYNEQFF

j_gene: TRBJ1-5
v_gene: TRBV5-4
CDR3aa: CASRAKDGSNQPQHF

j_gene: TRBJ2-1
v_gene: TRBV7-6
CDR3aa: CASSSGTEGFF

j_gene: TRBJ2-3
v_gene: TRBV12-5
CDR3aa: CASGLGAGTDTQYF

j_gene: TRBJ2-7
v_gene: TRBV7-6
CDR3aa: CASSLEGGRAYEQYF

j_gene: TRBJ1-3
v_gene: TRBV7-9
CDR3aa: CASSSRQVHSGNTIYF

j_gene: TRBJ1-1
v_gene: TRBV4-3
CDR3aa: CASSSAGNTEAFF

j_gene: TRBJ2-7
v_gene: TRBV9
CDR3aa: CASNPGGAGALYEQYF

j_gene: TRBJ1-1
v_gene: TRBV6-5
CDR3aa: CASSYGPISTEAFF

j_gene: TRBJ2-1
v_gene: TRBV9
CDR3aa: CASSARRGGRYNEQFF